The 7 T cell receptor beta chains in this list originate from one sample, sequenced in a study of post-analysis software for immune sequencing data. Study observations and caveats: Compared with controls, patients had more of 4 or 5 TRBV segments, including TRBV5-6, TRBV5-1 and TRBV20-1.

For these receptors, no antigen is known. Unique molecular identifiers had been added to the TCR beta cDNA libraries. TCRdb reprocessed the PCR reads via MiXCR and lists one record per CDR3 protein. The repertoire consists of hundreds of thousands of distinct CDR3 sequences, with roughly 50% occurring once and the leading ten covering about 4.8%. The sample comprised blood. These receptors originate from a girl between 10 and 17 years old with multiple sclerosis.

CDR3 nucleotides: TGCAGTGCTAGAGATCCTCAGGCAGGGATGTTGAAAAACATTCAGTACTTC. Encoded protein: CSARDPQAGMLKNIQYF. The J gene is TRBJ2-4, the V gene TRBV20-1, with D perhaps matching TRBD1 (5 bases). With 0 bases removed from V and 4 bases from J, the gap between germline ends came to 19 bases. CDR1 is DFQATT, CDR2 SNEGSKA, per germline (reference sequence). The CDR3 runs 17 residues.

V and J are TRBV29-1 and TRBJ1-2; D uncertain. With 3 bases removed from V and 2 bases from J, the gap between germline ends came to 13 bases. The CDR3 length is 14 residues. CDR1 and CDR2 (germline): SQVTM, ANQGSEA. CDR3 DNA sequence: TGCAGCGTTGATCGTCTCATCCTAAACTATGGCTACACCTTC. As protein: CSVDRLILNYGYTF.

In DNA form, the CDR3 reads TGCGCCAGCAGCTCCGGGCAGGGAAGGGATACGCAGTATTTT. It translates to CASSSGQGRDTQYF. V and J are TRBV5-1 and TRBJ2-3; tentatively, D is TRBD1 (5 bases). V dropped 3 bases and J dropped 6 bases, with 14 bases sitting between them. Germline V gene lookup returns CDR1 SGHRS and CDR2 YFSETQ. The CDR3 is made up of 14 amino acids.

The CDR3 region has the DNA TGTGCCAGCAGCTTGTGGCGGTCCGGTGGGGCTAGCAATCAGCCCCAGCATTTT. Its protein is CASSLWRSGGASNQPQHF. This sequence joins TRBV5-5 and TRBJ1-5, with a possible D match to TRBD1 (5 bases). Trimming left V 1 base short and J 0 bases short, with 17 bases between. CDR1 and CDR2 from the germline V gene are SGHKS and YYEKEE (reference sequence). The CDR3 loop spans 18 amino acids.

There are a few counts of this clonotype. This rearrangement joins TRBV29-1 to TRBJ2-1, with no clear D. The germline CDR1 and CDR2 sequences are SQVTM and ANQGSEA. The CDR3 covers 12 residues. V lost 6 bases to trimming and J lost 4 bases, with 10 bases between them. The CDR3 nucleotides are TGCAGCGTAATGGACGGGTACAATGAGCAGTTCTTC. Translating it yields CSVMDGYNEQFF.

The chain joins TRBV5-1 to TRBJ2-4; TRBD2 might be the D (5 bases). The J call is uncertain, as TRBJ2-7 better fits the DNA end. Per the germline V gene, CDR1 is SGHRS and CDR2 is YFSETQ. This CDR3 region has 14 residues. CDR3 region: CASSLVVGGGEQYF. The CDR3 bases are TGCGCCAGCAGCTTGGTGGTAGGAGGTGGCGAGCAGTACTTC.

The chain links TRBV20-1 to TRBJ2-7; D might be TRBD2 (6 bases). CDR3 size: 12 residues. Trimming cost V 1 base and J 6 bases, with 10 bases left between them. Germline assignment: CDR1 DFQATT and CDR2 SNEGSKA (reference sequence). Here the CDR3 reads CSARGPGVEQYF. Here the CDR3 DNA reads TGCAGTGCTAGAGGGCCGGGGGTCGAGCAGTACTTC.